This T cell receptor beta chain emerged from a study of persistence of HIV-infected CD4 T cells. Study-level background: A couple of participants gave one leukapheresis sample; others gave up to about 180 mL blood repeatedly.

This was the immunoSEQ version 4 assay in survey mode. Each sample used up to about 1 ug genomic DNA diluted to about 10 ng/uL. The data were produced by immunoSEQ multiplex PCR, yet TCRdb's version contains in-frame clones alone and is incomplete. The sample holds under 20,000 clones; around three fifths are singletons and the top ten take roughly 8%. The stimulus was lysate of CMV-infected fibroblasts, approximately 9.6 ug/mL. CD4+ T cells upregulating both CD40 ligand and CD69 were sorted as responding cells. General study points: Rare CMV-responding cells carrying HIV-1 proviruses were not analyzed separately for TCR.

Trimming at V came to 0 bases and at J to 2 bases, leaving 4 bases not matched to a gene. The CDR3 contains 16 residues. CDR1 and CDR2 from the germline V gene are LGHNT and FRNRAP. To note about this clone: Its antigen is unknown. The sample carries other DNA sequences with the same CDR3.

V usage is TRBV12-5 and J usage is TRBJ1-5, with 7 bases matching TRBD1. This receptor was taken from an adult woman with HIV who was CMV-seropositive. The sequenced sample was CD4+ T cells sorted from PBMCs after roughly 18-hour stimulation, obtained from a patient who received antiretroviral therapy. Here the CDR3 reads CASGLVQGGGNQPQHF. The CDR3 DNA reads as TGTGCTAGTGGTTTGGTACAAGGGGGCGGCAATCAGCCCCAGCATTTT.